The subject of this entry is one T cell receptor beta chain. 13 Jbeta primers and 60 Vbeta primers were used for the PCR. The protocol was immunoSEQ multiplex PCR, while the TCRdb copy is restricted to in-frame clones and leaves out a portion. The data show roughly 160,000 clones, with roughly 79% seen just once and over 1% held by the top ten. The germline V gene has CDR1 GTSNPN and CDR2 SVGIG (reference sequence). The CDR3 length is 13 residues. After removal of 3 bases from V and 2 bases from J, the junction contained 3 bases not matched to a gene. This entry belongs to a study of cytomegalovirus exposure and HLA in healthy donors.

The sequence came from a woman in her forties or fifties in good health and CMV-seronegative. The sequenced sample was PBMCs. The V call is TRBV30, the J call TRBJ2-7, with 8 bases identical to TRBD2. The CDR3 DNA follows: TGTGCCTGGAGCTCACTAGCGGCCTACGAGCAGTACTTC. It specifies CAWSSLAAYEQYF.